This TCR beta chain was found in a study of radiotherapy plus CTLA-4 blockade in lung cancer (dated by TCRdb to between 2018 and 2020). Background for the entire study: Objective responses were observed in about a sixth of enrolled patients, and disease control was achieved in less than 35%. What the authors observed across the whole study: After treatment with radiotherapy and ipilimumab, TCR clones that originated in tumors expanded in peripheral blood. Increased serum interferon-beta after radiation, together with early dynamic changes in blood T cell clones, were reported to be the strongest predictors of response.

Notes on this clone: The antigen it binds to is not known. The sample holds no much larger clone one base away, and base qualities are not on file.

The study evaluated CTLA-4 blockade (ipilimumab) given together with focal radiation therapy in patients who had chemo-refractory metastatic non-small-cell lung cancer. V ends up 7 bases short and J 5 bases short, with an unmatched junction base count of 14. The CDR3, from cysteine to phenylalanine, totals 17 residues. The retained sequence is limited to the CDR3, 51 bases, with the frame set at the first base. Reading the germline V gene gives CDR1 KGHSH and CDR2 LQKENI. Preparation of the library involved the immunoSEQ multiplex PCR assay. TCRdb stores this immuneACCESS table with in-frame sequences only. Part of the clones is absent; in the studies checked, under half of the shortfall reflects unresolved V genes, and no reason is known for the rest. The sample includes about 72,000 clones, with under 85% observed a single time. In total, the top ten clones hold less than 5% of the sample.

This clonotype originated in a human donor with non-small cell lung cancer who had a partial response to radiotherapy plus ipilimumab. Material: peripheral blood, obtained from a patient treated with radiotherapy plus ipilimumab. Recombination connected TRBV18 to TRBJ1-1; 12 middle bases align to TRBD1. This receptor carries the CDR3 CASFPGTGGLGQTEAFF. Here is the DNA: TGTGCCAGCTTCCCCGGGACAGGGGGCCTTGGCCAAACTGAAGCTTTCTTT.